This is a list of T cell receptor beta chains from one sample in a study of blood T cell repertoires in COVID-19. The repertoire was sequenced with immunoSEQ multiplex PCR; TCRdb's copy has only in-frame clones and lacks some. The sample records some 42,000 clones, around 91% being singletons. The specimen was peripheral blood. These receptors originate from a middle-aged man with active COVID-19. CDR3s include the opening cysteine and the closing phenylalanine or tryptophan. The D gene is left open where the match is weak. A row's size may be missing; if present it is once, few, many or a size class.

>-|-|TRBJ1-1|TRBV14
CASSYQGEAFF
TGTGCCAGCAGCTACCAGGGGGAAGCTTTCTTT
>TRBD2|-|TRBJ2-1|TRBV7-9
CASSLTSGAQFF
TGTGCCAGCAGCTTGACTAGCGGGGCACAGTTCTTC
>TRBD1|-|TRBJ2-7|TRBV27
CASSPRTGREQYF
TGTGCCAGCAGTCCCCGGACAGGGCGAGAGCAGTACTTC
>-|-|TRBJ1-5|TRBV27
CASSSIRGNSNQPQHF
TGTGCCAGCAGTTCCATCAGGGGTAATAGCAATCAGCCCCAGCATTTT
>TRBD2|-|TRBJ2-3|TRBV4-2
CASSQVGTSGGPSTDTQYF
TGTGCCAGCAGCCAAGTCGGGACTAGCGGGGGACCTAGCACAGATACGCAGTATTTT
>-|-|TRBJ2-1|TRBV10-3
CAISEQGYNEQFF
TGTGCCATCAGTGAGCAGGGCTACAATGAGCAGTTCTTC
>-|-|TRBJ1-6|TRBV2
CASSLQGVNSPLHF
TGTGCCAGCAGTTTGCAAGGGGTGAATTCACCCCTCCACTTT
>-|-|TRBJ2-7|TRBV6-5
CASSRGYEQYF
TGTGCCAGCAGTCGGGGGTACGAGCAGTACTTC
>TRBD1|-|TRBJ1-1|TRBV6-5
CASEESGGTEAFF
TGTGCCAGCGAGGAGTCAGGGGGCACTGAAGCTTTCTTT
>-|-|TRBJ1-2|TRBV10-3
CATAQQLTNYGYTF
TGTGCCACCGCGCAACAGCTGACTAACTATGGCTACACCTTC
>-|-|TRBJ1-2|TRBV4-1
CASRSLGRSYGYTF
TGCGCCAGCAGATCCTTGGGGAGGAGCTATGGCTACACCTTC
>-|-|TRBJ2-2|TRBV5-5
CASSLTGTLNTGELFF
TGTGCCAGCAGTTTAACCGGGACACTAAACACCGGGGAGCTGTTTTTT
>TRBD1|few|TRBJ2-7|TRBV6-5
CASGRTGGYEQYF
TGTGCCAGCGGACGGACAGGGGGCTACGAGCAGTACTTC
>TRBD1|-|TRBJ2-2|TRBV5-6
CASGIRTGNTGELFF
TGTGCCAGCGGAATACGGACAGGGAACACCGGGGAGCTGTTTTTT
>-|-|TRBJ2-3|TRBV25-1
CASSLAGTTDTQYF
TGTGCCAGCAGCCTAGCTGGTACGACAGATACGCAGTATTTT
>TRBD1|-|TRBJ2-5|TRBV11-2
CASSPRTGLGETQYF
TGTGCCAGCAGCCCGCGGACAGGGCTAGGGGAGACCCAGTACTTC
>-|-|TRBJ1-1|TRBV18
CASSLGQNTEAFF
TGTGCCAGCTCGCTCGGACAGAACACTGAAGCTTTCTTT
>-|-|TRBJ2-2|TRBV2
CASSGTDTTGELFF
TGTGCCAGCAGTGGGACTGACACTACCGGGGAGCTGTTTTTT
>-|-|TRBJ2-4|TRBV19
CASSIGREDIQYF
TGTGCCAGTAGTATCGGCAGGGAAGACATTCAGTACTTC
>-|-|TRBJ2-6|TRBV19
CASSKGQGSSGANVLTF
TGTGCCAGTAGTAAGGGGCAGGGTAGCTCTGGGGCCAACGTCCTGACTTTC
>TRBD2|-|TRBJ2-2|TRBV4-3
CASSLSGTSLSGELFF
TGCGCCAGCAGCCTATCCGGGACTAGTCTGTCCGGGGAGCTGTTTTTT
>-|-|TRBJ1-2|TRBV14
CASSQDRPGLIHGYTF
TGTGCCAGCAGCCAAGATCGGCCAGGGCTCATCCATGGCTACACCTTC
>TRBD2|-|TRBJ2-1|TRBV5-1
CASSLGSTSGDNEQFF
TGCGCCAGCAGCTTGGGATCGACTAGCGGGGACAATGAGCAGTTCTTC
>TRBD2|-|TRBJ2-1|TRBV29-1
CSAVRGSSYNEQFF
TGCAGCGCCGTGCGGGGGAGCTCCTACAATGAGCAGTTCTTC
>TRBD1|-|TRBJ2-5|TRBV24-1
CATSDPGQGRETQYF
TGTGCCACCAGTGATCCCGGACAGGGGAGAGAGACCCAGTACTTC
>-|once|TRBJ1-4|TRBV19
CASSIQRGITNEKLFF
TGTGCCAGTAGTATCCAACGGGGTATCACTAATGAAAAACTGTTTTTT
>TRBD1|-|TRBJ2-1|TRBV29-1
CSERTGEGGEQFF
TGCAGCGAAAGGACAGGGGAAGGAGGTGAGCAGTTCTTC
>-|-|TRBJ2-2|TRBV29-1
CSVDRGMNTGELFF
TGCAGCGTTGATAGGGGGATGAACACCGGGGAGCTGTTTTTT
>-|once|TRBJ1-1|TRBV7-9
CASSPGRYRDRSEAFF
TGTGCCAGCAGCCCCGGGCGGTACAGGGATCGTTCTGAAGCTTTCTTT
>-|-|TRBJ1-5|TRBV27
CASSPSGRVGQPQHF
TGTGCCAGCAGTCCCTCAGGCAGGGTAGGGCAGCCCCAGCATTTT
>TRBD1|-|TRBJ2-5|TRBV3-1/TRBV3-2
CASSQARQGRETQYF
TGTGCCAGCAGCCAAGCTCGACAGGGCCGGGAGACCCAGTACTTC
>-|-|TRBJ1-1|TRBV14
CASSRGRQNTEAFF
TGTGCCAGCAGCCGGGGCAGACAGAACACTGAAGCTTTCTTT
>TRBD2|-|TRBJ2-7|TRBV6-5
CASSSGGGMRQYF
TGTGCCAGCAGCTCCGGGGGGGGGATGAGGCAGTACTTC
>TRBD2|-|TRBJ2-2|TRBV29-1
CSVVLAGGWDGELFF
TGCAGCGTTGTACTAGCGGGGGGTTGGGACGGGGAGCTGTTTTTT
>TRBD1|-|TRBJ2-7|TRBV27
CASSLTGLSYEQYF
TGTGCCAGCAGTCTGACAGGGTTAAGTTACGAGCAGTACTTC
>TRBD1|-|TRBJ1-1|TRBV2
CASSPLTTGYTEAFF
TGTGCCAGCAGTCCTCTTACGACAGGGTACACTGAAGCTTTCTTT
>-|-|TRBJ1-4|TRBV6-2/TRBV6-3
CASSLNIATNEKLFF
TGTGCCAGCAGTTTGAACATCGCAACTAATGAAAAACTGTTTTTT